This T cell receptor (beta chain) was documented in a study of blood T cell repertoires in COVID-19 (dated by TCRdb to about 2020). Some background on the complete study: Collaborator samples came from the United States, Italy and Spain and covered acute and convalescent phases of COVID-19. The prospective study material was composed of cDNA or gDNA derived from T cells, B-cell-depleted T cells, or PBMCs. Deeply sampled blood TCRbeta repertoires from subjects exposed to, actively infected with, or recovered from COVID-19 were included in the dataset. The repertoires were released in a freely available public database intended as a resource for research on the immune response to SARS-CoV-2. Samples came from the ongoing ImmuneRACE study (first 160 participants) plus 1,254 subjects from 6 global collaborators. Nearly every sample came with metadata listing a de-identified subject ID, COVID-19 status, age in years and sex. HLA class I and class II types, where available, came from metadata supplied by the sample provider rather than from assay-based typing. Summary of the overall study and its limitations: The amount of clinical and demographic metadata varied by source and participant and was provided uncurated.

At the junction V is shortened by 4 bases and J by 10 bases, with 11 bases in between. CDR1 and CDR2 (LGHDT, YNNKEL) derive from the germline V gene (reference sequence). The CDR3, cysteine through phenylalanine, is 13 amino acids long. The kept DNA is CDR3 alone, 39 bases in frame from the first base. Collaborating institutions collected whole blood in K2EDTA tubes following their own protocols. For TCRbeta analysis, collaborators shipped samples as frozen whole blood, isolated PBMCs, or DNA extracted from either of those sample types. A note on this clone: There is no known antigen for this receptor. It has no much larger one-base neighbor in the sample; base qualities were not kept.

TCRbeta CDR3 regions were amplified from genomic DNA using the immunoSEQ Assay, a bias-controlled multiplex PCR. The authors' pipeline ran thus. Nucleated cell counts per sample were estimated from amplification of reference gene primers within the assay. Sequence reads were collapsed and filtered to measure the absolute abundance of every unique TCRbeta CDR3 rearrangement. For each sample, productive Simpson clonality was calculated as the square root of Simpson's diversity index over productive rearrangements. TCRdb retrieved this table from immuneACCESS and kept in-frame rearrangements only. Not all clones are present; in checked studies, unresolved V genes account for under half, and no reason is known for the remainder. The DNA was the basis for D and trimming; V, J and clone size are from that table. Counted in this sample were more than 85,000 clones; more than 70% of them appeared once. The ten largest clones add up to 15% to 20% of the sample.

What was sequenced was peripheral blood. The rearranged segments are TRBV3-1 (or the pseudogene TRBV3-2) and TRBJ1-6; the D gene cannot be named for sure. The receptor was isolated from a human donor in a cohort sampled during active COVID-19. The sequenced DNA: TGTGCCAGCAGCCGTGATCAGGCATCACCCCTCCACTTT. This gives the protein CASSRDQASPLHF.